The sequence of this TCR beta chain was determined in a study of CD8 T cells in ankylosing spondylitis. In germline, CDR1 is LNHDA, CDR2 SQIVND (reference sequence). This CDR3 is 13 amino acids long. The V and J ends lost 8 bases and 4 bases, in that order; junction bases with no gene match: 8. Molecular-barcoded quantitative 5'-RACE produced these TCR beta libraries. TCRdb reprocessed the 5' RACE reads with MiXCR, giving one entry per CDR3 protein. The sample contains approximately 150,000 distinct CDR3 sequences, around 32% of which appear only once. General observations from the study: For ankylosing spondylitis blood, a TCR beta motif of under 10 highly homologous variants appeared characteristic. A number of the motif variants had already been described in reactive arthritis synovial fluid and blood.

Of note for this clonotype: The antigen is unknown.

The origin of this receptor is a male donor with ankylosing spondylitis. This chain links TRBV19 with TRBJ2-7, with 7 bases lining up with TRBD1. Sequenced: synovial fluid, either unsorted or a sorted T cell fraction (not recorded which). The CDR3 sequence: CASSLDRRYEQYF. CDR3 bases: TGTGCCAGTTCCCTGGACAGGCGATACGAGCAGTACTTC.